This T cell receptor beta chain was profiled in a study of blood T cell repertoires in COVID-19 (dated by TCRdb to the early 2020s). Some background on the complete study: The collaborator samples originated in the United States, Italy and Spain and spanned the acute and convalescent phases of COVID-19. The prospective study material was composed of cDNA or gDNA derived from T cells, B-cell-depleted T cells, or PBMCs. Where available, HLA class I and class II types were taken from metadata supplied by the sample provider and were not determined by assay-based typing. The repertoires were released in a freely available public database meant as a resource for research on the immune response to SARS-CoV-2. The samples were drawn from the first 160 participants of the ongoing ImmuneRACE study and from about 1,200 subjects provided by 6 global collaborators. Nearly every sample came with metadata listing a de-identified subject ID, COVID-19 status, age in years and sex. Deeply sampled blood TCRbeta repertoires from subjects exposed to, actively infected with, or recovered from COVID-19 were included in the dataset.

This clone was found once. Its antigen is unknown. Per-base quality was not reported, and no clone a single base away is much larger than it. Results the study describes overall, beyond this receptor: The amount of clinical and demographic metadata varied by source and participant and was provided uncurated.

The collaborating institutions used their own protocols to collect whole blood in K2EDTA tubes. Collaborator samples were shipped for TCRbeta analysis as frozen whole blood, isolated PBMCs, or DNA extracted from either sample type. The germline ends are 11 bases apart after V is trimmed by 5 bases and J by 7 bases. The CDR3 sequence holds 12 residues, the cysteine and phenylalanine included. The retained sequence is limited to the CDR3, 36 bases, with the frame set at the first base. The immunoSEQ Assay, a bias-controlled multiplex PCR, was used to amplify TCRbeta CDR3 regions from genomic DNA. As for the authors' bioinformatics: The number of nucleated cells in each sample was estimated by amplification of reference gene primers within the assay. Sequence reads were collapsed and filtered to measure the absolute abundance of every unique TCRbeta CDR3 rearrangement. For each sample, productive Simpson clonality was calculated as the square root of Simpson's diversity index over productive rearrangements. TCRdb took over this immuneACCESS table, retaining in-frame rearrangements with V and J assigned. Such tables are incomplete; in checked studies, under half of the missing clones stem from an unresolved V gene, and the remainder is unexplained. The DNA was the basis for D and trimming; V, J and clone size are from that table. The sample has under 65,000 clones on record, approximately 90% of them singletons. About 3.1% of the sample is held by the ten biggest clonotypes.

The chain couples TRBV12-3 or TRBV12-4 to TRBJ1-2; matching of 5 bases hints at TRBD1 as the D gene. The sequenced sample consisted of peripheral blood. The sequence came from a man aged 50-59 years with acute or convalescent COVID-19. The DNA sequence is TGTGCCAGCAGTACCCAGGGCGGTGGCTACACCTTC. Its protein product is CASSTQGGGYTF.